This T cell receptor (beta chain) was observed in a study of T cell repertoires in cytomegalovirus infection. For the study at large: The authors relied on CMV epitopes, both recently identified HLA-C-restricted and well-studied HLA-B-restricted.

TCRdb re-derived calls from the reads in MiXCR, one entry per CDR3 protein. The sample records some 900,000 distinct CDR3 sequences, approximately 30% being singletons. Of note for this clonotype: What it binds is not known.

V dropped 5 bases and J dropped 0 bases, with 29 bases sitting between them. The CDR3 extends over 21 amino acids. Germline CDR1 reads SEHNR; CDR2 reads FQNEAQ (reference sequence). V gene TRBV7-9 combines with J gene TRBJ1-3; a possible D gene is TRBD1 (5 bases). The receptor was isolated from a human donor in good health (CMV status not recorded). Some clones in this sample may be carry-over from other donors' samples. Source: cultured CD8+ T cells from PBMCs, taken from culture after CMV antigen stimulation. CDR3 in DNA: TGTGCCAGCAGCCCACACCGCGGGGGAATCCAGACCCTGAGCTCTGGAAACACCATATATTTT. The encoded protein is CASSPHRGGIQTLSSGNTIYF.